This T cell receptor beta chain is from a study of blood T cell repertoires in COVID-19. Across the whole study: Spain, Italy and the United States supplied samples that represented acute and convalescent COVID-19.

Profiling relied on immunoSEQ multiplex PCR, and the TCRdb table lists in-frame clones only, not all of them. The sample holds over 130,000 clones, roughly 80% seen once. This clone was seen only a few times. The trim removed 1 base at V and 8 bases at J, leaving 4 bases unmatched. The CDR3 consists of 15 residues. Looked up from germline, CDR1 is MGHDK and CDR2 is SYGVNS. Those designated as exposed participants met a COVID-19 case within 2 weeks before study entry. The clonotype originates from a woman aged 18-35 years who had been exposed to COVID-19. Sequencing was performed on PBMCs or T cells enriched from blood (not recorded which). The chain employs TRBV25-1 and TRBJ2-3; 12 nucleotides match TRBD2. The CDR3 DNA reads TGTGCCAGCAGTGAATCGGGACTAGCGGGTCCTACGCAGTATTTT. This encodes CASSESGLAGPTQYF.